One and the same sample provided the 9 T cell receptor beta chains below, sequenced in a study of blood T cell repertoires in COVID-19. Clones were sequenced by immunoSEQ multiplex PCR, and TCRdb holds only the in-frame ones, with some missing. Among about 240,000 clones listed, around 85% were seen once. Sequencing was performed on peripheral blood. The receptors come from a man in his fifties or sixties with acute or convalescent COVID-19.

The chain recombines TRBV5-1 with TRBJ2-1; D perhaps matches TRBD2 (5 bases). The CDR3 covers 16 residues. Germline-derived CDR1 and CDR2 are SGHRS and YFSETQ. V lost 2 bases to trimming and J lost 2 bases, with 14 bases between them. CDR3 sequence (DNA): TGCGCCAGCAGCTTTTTTAGCGTTACTCCCTACAATGAGCAGTTCTTC. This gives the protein CASSFFSVTPYNEQFF.

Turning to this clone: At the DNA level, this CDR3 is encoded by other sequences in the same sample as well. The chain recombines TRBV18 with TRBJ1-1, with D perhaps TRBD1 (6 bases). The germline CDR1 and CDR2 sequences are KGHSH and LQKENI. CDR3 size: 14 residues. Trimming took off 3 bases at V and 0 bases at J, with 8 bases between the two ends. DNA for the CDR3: TGTGCCAGCTCACCCACAGGGTTGAACACTGAAGCTTTCTTT. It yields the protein CASSPTGLNTEAFF.

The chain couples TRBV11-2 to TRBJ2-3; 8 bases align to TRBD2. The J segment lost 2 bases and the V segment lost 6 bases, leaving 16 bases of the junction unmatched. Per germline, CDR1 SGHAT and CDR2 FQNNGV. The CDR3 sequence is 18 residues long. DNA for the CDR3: TGTGCCAGCAGACCGGGTTGGAGGAGCGGGAGATCCACAGATACGCAGTATTTT. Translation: CASRPGWRSGRSTDTQYF. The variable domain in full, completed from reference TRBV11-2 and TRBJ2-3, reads EAGVAQSPRYKIIEKRQSVAFWCNPISGHATLYWYQQILGQGPKLLIQFQNNGVVDDSQLPKDRFSAERLKGVDSTLKIQPAKLEDSAVYLCASRPGWRSGRSTDTQYFGPGTRLTVL.

CDR3 nucleotides: TGTGCCAGCAGCTTAGTAGCAGCTCCGAGTGAGCAGTTCTTC. Translating gives CASSLVAAPSEQFF. This chain links TRBV7-9 with TRBJ2-1; no clear D. This CDR3 spans 14 amino acids. V was cut by 1 base and J by 9 bases, with 13 bases left in between. Germline V lookup: CDR1 SEHNR, CDR2 FQNEAQ (reference sequence).

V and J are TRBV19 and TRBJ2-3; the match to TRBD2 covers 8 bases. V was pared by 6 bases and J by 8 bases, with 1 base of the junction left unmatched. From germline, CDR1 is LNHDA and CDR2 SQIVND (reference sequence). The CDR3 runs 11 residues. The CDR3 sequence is CASRLAGTQYF. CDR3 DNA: TGTGCCAGTAGGCTAGCGGGTACGCAGTATTTT.

DNA of the CDR3: TGTGCCAGCAGTCCAACCCCAGAGACCGGGGAAGCTTTCTTT. Residues: CASSPTPETGEAFF. The chain links TRBV28 to TRBJ1-1; D unresolved. Trimming removed 5 bases at V and 8 bases at J, with 18 bases between. Per germline, CDR1 MDHEN and CDR2 SYDVKM. The CDR3 consists of 14 residues.

The DNA of the CDR3 is TGCGCCAGCAGCCAAGATTGGGGCCTAGCCAAAAACATTCAGTACTTC. As protein: CASSQDWGLAKNIQYF. V is TRBV4-3 and J is TRBJ2-4, with D perhaps TRBD1 (5 bases). Trimming removed 0 bases at V and 0 bases at J, with 9 bases between. This CDR3 spans 16 amino acids. Germline-derived CDR1 and CDR2 are LGHNA and YSLEER.

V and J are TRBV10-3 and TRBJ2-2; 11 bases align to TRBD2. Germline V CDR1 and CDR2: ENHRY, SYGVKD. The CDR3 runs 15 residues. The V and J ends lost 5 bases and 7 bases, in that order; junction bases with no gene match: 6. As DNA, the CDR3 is TGTGCCATCAGTACACTAGCGGGAGCGGTCGGGGAGCTGTTTTTT. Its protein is CAISTLAGAVGELFF.

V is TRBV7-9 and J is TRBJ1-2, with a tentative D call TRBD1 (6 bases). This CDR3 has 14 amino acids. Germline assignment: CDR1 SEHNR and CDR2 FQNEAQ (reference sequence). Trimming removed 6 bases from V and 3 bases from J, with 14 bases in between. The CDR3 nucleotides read TGTGCCAGCAGGCGGGGGGCGGACGACTATGGCTACACCTTC. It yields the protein CASRRGADDYGYTF.